The TCR beta chain under discussion was sequenced for a study of cytomegalovirus exposure and HLA in healthy donors. Study in general: Some 180 million T cells yielded under 130 million unique TCR beta sequences in earlier analysis.

PCR amplification relied on 60 Vbeta primers (plus 13 Jbeta primers). Only in-frame clones appear in the TCRdb table, and some are missing; sequencing was by immunoSEQ multiplex PCR. Of under 130,000 clones listed, about four fifths are singletons. Trimming took 3 bases from V and 6 from J, leaving 6 bases between them. There are 12 residues in the CDR3. Germline V lookup: CDR1 LNHDA, CDR2 SQIVND (reference sequence). This clone has a handful of counts. What it recognizes is unknown. The sample holds other DNA sequences that translate to the same CDR3. Study-level points and caveats: A later analysis reported that several of the most significant clusters appeared to be linked to common viral pathogens, among them Epstein-Barr virus.

Sequencing input: PBMCs. The chain couples TRBV19 to TRBJ2-1; D uncertain. This clonotype was sampled from a middle-aged man in good health and CMV-seronegative. In DNA, the CDR3 is TGTGCCAGTAGTATTGGCGGCAATGAGCAGTTCTTC. Translation: CASSIGGNEQFF.